This T cell receptor beta chain originates from a study of Ad26.COV2.S vaccination and SARS-CoV-2 variants. CDR3 length: 15 amino acids. Germline V gives CDR1 LGHNT, CDR2 FRNRAP. Trimming removed 0 bases at V and 6 bases at J, with 14 bases between. General study findings and limits: Spike-specific TCR breadth ran higher among vaccine recipients than placebo recipients. Across vaccine and placebo recipients, the breadth of non-spike TCRs was similar.

Clones were sequenced by immunoSEQ multiplex PCR, and TCRdb holds only the in-frame ones, with some missing. The table has about 350,000 clones, approximately 90% seen once. For this clone: Antigen specificity is unknown.

The chain is built from TRBV12-5 and TRBJ1-2; D remains ambiguous. This TCR was sampled from a human donor who had recovered from COVID-19. Sequenced here: peripheral blood, sampled after recovery from COVID-19. The chain's CDR3 is CASGLVRLGSNGYTF. The CDR3 DNA sequence: TGTGCTAGTGGTTTGGTACGGTTGGGGTCCAATGGCTACACCTTC.